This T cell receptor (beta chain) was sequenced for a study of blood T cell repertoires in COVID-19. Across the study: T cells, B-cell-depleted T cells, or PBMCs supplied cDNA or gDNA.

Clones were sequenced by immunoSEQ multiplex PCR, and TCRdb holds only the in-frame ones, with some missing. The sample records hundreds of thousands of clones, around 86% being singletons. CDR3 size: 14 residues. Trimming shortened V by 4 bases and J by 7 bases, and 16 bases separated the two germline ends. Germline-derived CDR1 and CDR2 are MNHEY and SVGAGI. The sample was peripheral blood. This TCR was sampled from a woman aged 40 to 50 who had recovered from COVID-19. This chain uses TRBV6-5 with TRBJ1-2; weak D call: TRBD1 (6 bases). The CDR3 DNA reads TGTGCCAGCAGTTCCCTGTCAGGGGAGGGTGGCTACACCTTC. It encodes CASSSLSGEGGYTF.